The 23 T cell receptor beta chains below were found in one sample sequenced in a study of beta chain features in type 1 diabetes. Expressed TCRB transcripts were sequenced because the entire RNA isolate underwent reverse transcription. The assay was immunoSEQ multiplex PCR, and TCRdb's table has in-frame clones only and misses some. The sample consists of 240,000 or so clones, 27% of them appearing once. Sequencing was done on a sample of central memory CD4+ T cells from blood. The receptor source for this set is a man aged 30 to 39 in good health.

This rearrangement joins TRBV4-1 to TRBJ2-1, with 10 bases fitting TRBD2. Germline values: CDR1 MGHRA, CDR2 YSYEKL. The CDR3 length is 18 residues. After removal of 0 bases from V and 7 bases from J, the junction contained 12 bases not matched to a gene. The CDR3 nucleotides are TGCGCCAGCAGCCAAGATCGGAAGCGGGGGGGCTCTGTTAATGAGCAGTTCTTC. It encodes CASSQDRKRGGSVNEQFF.

The sample holds one count of this clone. J is TRBJ2-7 and V is TRBV6-5, with D perhaps given as TRBD1 or TRBD2 (5 bases each). V was clipped by 8 bases and J by 4 bases, with 18 bases between them. This CDR3 spans 14 amino acids. Germline V gene data show CDR1 as MNHEY and CDR2 as SVGAGI. The CDR3: CASSRTGGPYEQYF. The DNA for the CDR3 is TGTGCCAGCTCTCGTACAGGAGGCCCATACGAGCAGTACTTC.

V and J are TRBV9 and TRBJ1-2; D is unresolved. Trimming shortened V by 0 bases and J by 4 bases, and 10 bases separated the two germline ends. Germline V gene sequence: CDR1 SGDLS, CDR2 YYNGEE. The CDR3 length is 14 residues. Written as DNA, the CDR3 is TGTGCCAGCAGCGTAGGCGGAGGACCCTATGGCTACACCTTC. This gives the protein CASSVGGGPYGYTF.

The V call is TRBV11-3, the J call TRBJ2-3; 9 nucleotides agree with TRBD1. Germline values: CDR1 SGHNT, CDR2 YENEEA. The CDR3 spans 16 residues. The V segment lost 4 bases and the J segment 1 base; nucleotides outside the gene matches: 6. DNA of the CDR3: TGTGCCAGCAGCTCCGGACAGGGGTTGGGCACAGATACGCAGTATTTT. Amino acids: CASSSGQGLGTDTQYF.

V usage is TRBV9 and J usage is TRBJ2-5; maybe TRBD1 (6 bases). In germline, CDR1 is SGDLS, CDR2 YYNGEE. The CDR3 loop spans 13 amino acids. V was trimmed by 2 bases and J by 4 bases, leaving 9 bases between them. The CDR3 DNA is TGTGCCAGCAGCGTCTTAGGGGGAGAGACCCAGTACTTC. Translation gives CASSVLGGETQYF.

This clone was detected only a few times. The genes are TRBV5-1 and TRBJ2-3, with D tentatively TRBD2 (6 bases). V was clipped by 4 bases and J by 7 bases, with 7 bases between them. This CDR3 is built from 11 residues. In germline, CDR1 is SGHRS, CDR2 YFSETQ. For the CDR3, the DNA is TGCGCCAGCAGCGGCGGGAATACGCAGTATTTT. The encoded protein is CASSGGNTQYF.

This clone was detected ten times or more. Other DNA sequences of this sample code for an identical CDR3. The DNA for the CDR3 is TGTGCCAGCAGCTTAGAACTAGGGGAGCAGTTCTTC. It is translated as CASSLELGEQFF. The chain combines TRBV7-2 with TRBJ2-1; maybe TRBD2 (5 bases). Germline lookup yields CDR1 SGHTA and CDR2 FQGNSA. The CDR3 covers 12 residues. Trimming removed 1 base from V and 10 bases from J, with 8 bases in between.

The gene calls are TRBV7-9 and TRBJ2-5, with TRBD2 as a possible D gene (5 bases). The CDR3 covers 14 residues. Germline V gives CDR1 SEHNR, CDR2 FQNEAQ (reference sequence). Trimming stripped 8 bases from V and 5 bases from J, with 18 bases between. The CDR3 coding sequence is TGTGCCAGCCAACCCGGGGTTACGAGGGAGACCCAGTACTTC. Translated: CASQPGVTRETQYF. Combining the CDR3 with reference TRBV7-9 and TRBJ2-5 gives the whole variable domain DTGVSQNPRHKITKRGQNVTFRCDPISEHNRLYWYRQTLGQGPEFLTYFQNEAQLEKSRLLSDRFSAERPKGSFSTLEIQRTEQGDSAMYLCASQPGVTRETQYFGPGTRLLVL.

This clone appeared many times. The rearrangement links TRBV7-2 to TRBJ2-1, with 8 positions matching TRBD2. The V and J ends lost 3 bases and 2 bases, in that order; junction bases with no gene match: 6. CDR1 and CDR2 from the germline V gene are SGHTA and FQGNSA. The length of the CDR3 is 16 residues. Here the CDR3 reads CASSLSSGVTYNEQFF. The CDR3 DNA sequence: TGTGCCAGCAGCTTGAGTAGCGGGGTAACCTACAATGAGCAGTTCTTC.

V is TRBV28 and J is TRBJ2-7, with D maybe TRBD2 (5 bases). From germline, CDR1 is MDHEN and CDR2 SYDVKM. V was trimmed by 2 bases and J by 4 bases, leaving 12 bases between them. The CDR3 contains 14 residues. This CDR3 is CASSLVGRQYEQYF. The CDR3 DNA sequence: TGTGCCAGCAGTTTAGTTGGGAGACAATACGAGCAGTACTTC.

In the case of this clone: At one end, the junction sequence differs from germline, possibly due to a read error. V and J are TRBV4-3 and TRBJ2-3; TRBD1 is a possible D gene (5 bases). The CDR3 is 15 residues long. Germline CDR1 and CDR2: LGHNA and YSLEER. The CDR3 bases are TGCGCCAGCAGCCAAGATACAGGAACTACAGATATGCAGTATTTT. The encoded protein is CASSQDTGTTDMQYF.

The V gene is TRBV30, the J gene TRBJ2-2; unclear D gene. Germline V gene sequence: CDR1 GTSNPN, CDR2 SVGIG (reference sequence). V lost 5 bases and J 5 bases, leaving 12 bases between the germline ends. The CDR3 extends over 13 amino acids. The CDR3 sequence is CAWRTDRTGELFF. CDR3 coding DNA: TGTGCCTGGCGAACGGACCGGACCGGGGAGCTGTTTTTT. Full variable domain (outside the CDR3, taken from reference TRBV30 and TRBJ2-2): SQTIHQWPATLVQPVGSPLSLECTVEGTSNPNLYWYRQAAGRGLQLLFYSVGIGQISSEVPQNLSASRPQDRQFILSSKKLLLSDSGFYLCAWRTDRTGELFFGEGSRLTVL.

J is TRBJ1-1 and V is TRBV29-1; possibly TRBD1 for D (5 bases). In germline, CDR1 is SQVTM, CDR2 ANQGSEA. V was shortened by 4 bases and J by 5 bases, with 11 bases between the two germline ends. CDR3 length: 12 amino acids. Written as DNA, the CDR3 is TGCAGCGTTGTAGGGGTGGAAACTGAAGCTTTCTTT. It translates to CSVVGVETEAFF.

This clone was found a few times. V and J are TRBV7-2 and TRBJ2-2; D not certain. Trimming removed 2 bases at V and 3 bases at J, with 7 bases between. The germline V gene encodes CDR1 SGHTA and CDR2 FQGNSA. The CDR3 loop spans 14 amino acids. The CDR3 sequence is CASSLFLHTGELFF. As DNA, the CDR3 is TGTGCCAGCAGCTTATTCCTCCACACCGGGGAGCTGTTTTTT. The full variable domain, completed using reference TRBV7-2 and TRBJ2-2, is GAGVSQSPSNKVTEKGKDVELRCDPISGHTALYWYRQSLGQGLEFLIYFQGNSAPDKSGLPSDRFSAERTGGSVSTLTIQRTQQEDSAVYLCASSLFLHTGELFFGEGSRLTVL.

V and J are TRBV2 and TRBJ2-5, with 11 bases identical to TRBD2. V shed 6 bases, J shed 6 bases, and the junction held 9 bases outside the gene matches. This CDR3 has 15 amino acids. In germline, CDR1 is SNHLY, CDR2 FYNNEI. CDR3 DNA sequence: TGTGCCAGCAGCCCCCTAGCGGGAGGTAAAAAGACCCAGTACTTC. Its protein is CASSPLAGGKKTQYF.

The chain has TRBV29-1 and TRBJ2-2; D not resolved. The germline CDR1 and CDR2 sequences are SQVTM and ANQGSEA. Trimming took off 5 bases at V and 0 bases at J, with 4 bases between the two ends. The CDR3 has 12 residues. This chain's CDR3 is CSVQPNTGELFF. CDR3 in DNA: TGCAGCGTTCAGCCGAACACCGGGGAGCTGTTTTTT.

This clone came up many times. The V and J genes are TRBV2 and TRBJ2-7; TRBD1 agrees at 7 bases. Germline trimming cut 0 bases from V and 6 bases from J; bases unmatched to any gene: 8. From germline, CDR1 is SNHLY and CDR2 FYNNEI. CDR3 size: 15 residues. CDR3 coding DNA: TGTGCCAGCAGTGAAGCAAGGGACAGACGGTTCGAGCAGTACTTC. Protein sequence: CASSEARDRRFEQYF.

This clone occurred a few times. The chain links TRBV15 to TRBJ2-7; perhaps D is TRBD1 or TRBD2 (5 bases each). There are 16 residues in the CDR3. The ends were cut back, 1 base at V and 0 bases at J, with 13 bases in the middle. Looked up from germline, CDR1 is LNHNV and CDR2 is YYDKDF (reference sequence). The CDR3 here is CATSRVEGRGSYEQYF. CDR3 coding DNA: TGTGCCACCAGCAGAGTCGAGGGTAGGGGCTCCTACGAGCAGTACTTC.

The chain couples TRBV5-4 to TRBJ1-2, with a weak D call TRBD1 (6 bases). V lost 9 bases and J 2 bases, leaving 11 bases between the germline ends. CDR3 size: 12 residues. Germline CDR1 and CDR2: SGHNT and YYREEE (reference sequence). CDR3 loop: CATFDRNYGYTF. As DNA, the CDR3 is TGTGCCACCTTTGACAGGAACTATGGCTACACCTTC.

The gene calls are TRBV4-1 and TRBJ2-3; 7 bases fit TRBD2. The CDR3 has 16 amino acids. Unmatched junction bases numbered 8, after V lost 4 bases and J lost 1 base. Germline lookup yields CDR1 MGHRA and CDR2 YSYEKL. CDR3 nucleotides: TGCGCCAGCAGCCCCTTTGGGGACTACGGCACAGATACGCAGTATTTT. Its translation: CASSPFGDYGTDTQYF.

This clone was recorded a few times. The V gene is TRBV14, the J gene TRBJ1-1; no clear D. The germline V gene encodes CDR1 SGHDN and CDR2 FVKESK. This CDR3 comprises 13 residues. V was cut by 2 bases and J by 4 bases, with 8 bases left in between. CDR3 nucleotide sequence: TGTGCCAGCAGCCAACGTTACATCACTGAAGCTTTCTTT. Translated, it gives CASSQRYITEAFF. Supplemented by reference TRBV14 and TRBJ1-1, the full variable domain reads EAGVTQFPSHSVIEKGQTVTLRCDPISGHDNLYWYRRVMGKEIKFLLHFVKESKQDESGMPNNRFLAERTGGTYSTLKVQPAELEDSGVYFCASSQRYITEAFFGQGTRLTVV.

The chain employs TRBV30 and TRBJ1-1; 8 positions match TRBD1. Trimming cost V 0 bases and J 3 bases; bases outside gene matches: 3. In germline, CDR1 is GTSNPN, CDR2 SVGIG (reference sequence). The CDR3 runs 14 residues. CDR3 in amino acids: CAWSVGTGHTEAFF. In nucleotides, the CDR3 is TGTGCCTGGAGTGTCGGGACAGGCCACACTGAAGCTTTCTTT.

CDR3 nucleotides: TGTGCCAGCTCACCGGGACAGGAGGGACCCTACGAGCAGTACTTC. Its translation is CASSPGQEGPYEQYF. J is TRBJ2-7 and V is TRBV18; 8 nucleotides match TRBD1. The CDR3 is made up of 15 amino acids. Germline loops: CDR1 KGHSH, CDR2 LQKENI. With 3 bases clipped from V and 2 bases from J, the junction kept 6 bases outside the gene matches.